The 21 T cell receptor beta chains listed next were all sequenced from one sample in a study of cytomegalovirus exposure and HLA in healthy donors. PCR was performed using 60 Vbeta and 13 Jbeta primers. This table comes from immunoSEQ multiplex PCR, and its TCRdb copy is limited to in-frame clones, with some not included. The sample table sets out 150,000 to 200,000 clones. The specimen sequenced was PBMCs. These receptors were taken from a woman aged 18-29 years in good health and CMV-seropositive.

The CDR3 nucleotides are TGTGCCAGCAACCCGGGACAGGGCACTGGGGCCAACGTCCTGACTTTC. The encoded protein is CASNPGQGTGANVLTF. The chain uses TRBV6-4 and TRBJ2-6; 9 positions match TRBD1. The ends lost 7 bases at V and 2 bases at J; junction bases unmatched: 6. In germline, CDR1 is MRHNA, CDR2 SNTAGT. The CDR3 runs 16 residues.

The chain couples TRBV19 to TRBJ2-5, with 9 positions matching TRBD1. The V gene's germline CDR1 is LNHDA and CDR2 SQIVND (reference sequence). Trimming took 5 bases from V and 4 from J; bases not matched to a gene: 5. This CDR3 has 14 residues. The CDR3 nucleotides are TGTGCCAGTAGTGGACAGGGGATGGGAGAGACCCAGTACTTC. Translated, it gives CASSGQGMGETQYF. Drawing the rest from reference TRBV19 and TRBJ2-5, the complete variable domain is DGGITQSPKYLFRKEGQNVTLSCEQNLNHDAMYWYRQDPGQGLRLIYYSQIVNDFQKGDIAEGYSVSREKKESFPLTVTSAQKNPTAFYLCASSGQGMGETQYFGPGTRLLVL.

This chain uses TRBV7-8 with TRBJ2-5, with D possibly TRBD2 on 5 matching bases. This CDR3 spans 13 amino acids. CDR1 is SGHVS, CDR2 FQNEAQ, per germline. Trimming pared 2 bases from V and 2 bases from J, leaving 6 bases between. The CDR3 here is CASSLSGQETQYF. The CDR3 region has the DNA TGTGCCAGCAGCTTAAGCGGACAAGAGACCCAGTACTTC.

The chain couples TRBV15 to TRBJ2-1; 8 nucleotides match TRBD2. Germline assignment: CDR1 LNHNV and CDR2 YYDKDF (reference sequence). This CDR3 contains 17 residues. The J segment lost 6 bases and the V segment lost 3 bases, leaving 13 bases of the junction unmatched. The CDR3 sequence is CATSRKLGGGLGNEQFF. CDR3 DNA: TGTGCCACCAGCAGGAAGCTCGGCGGGGGGCTAGGCAATGAGCAGTTCTTC. Full variable domain (outside the CDR3, taken from reference TRBV15 and TRBJ2-1): DAMVIQNPRYQVTQFGKPVTLSCSQTLNHNVMYWYQQKSSQAPKLLFHYYDKDFNNEADTPDNFQSRRPNTSFCFLDIRSPGLGDTAMYLCATSRKLGGGLGNEQFFGPGTRLTVL.

The rearrangement uses TRBV5-1 and TRBJ2-1; perhaps TRBD1 as D (6 bases). The V end lost 2 bases, the J end lost 0 bases, and 18 bases lay between the germline ends. The germline V gene has CDR1 SGHRS and CDR2 YFSETQ. The CDR3 length is 18 residues. The CDR3 loop is CASSLHRVGASSYNEQFF. CDR3 nucleotides: TGCGCCAGCAGCTTACACAGGGTGGGAGCGAGCTCCTACAATGAGCAGTTCTTC.

The V gene is TRBV10-3, the J gene TRBJ2-1; TRBD2 is a possible D gene (6 bases). The germline V gene has CDR1 ENHRY and CDR2 SYGVKD. V lost 3 bases and J 0 bases, leaving 9 bases between the germline ends. This CDR3 spans 15 amino acids. CDR3: CAISDRGSSYNEQFF. The CDR3 nucleotides are TGTGCCATCAGTGACCGGGGGAGCTCCTACAATGAGCAGTTCTTC.

V and J are TRBV7-8 and TRBJ1-4, with D tentatively TRBD1 (5 bases). The CDR3 contains 15 residues. Germline loops: CDR1 SGHVS, CDR2 FQNEAQ. The V and J ends lost 7 bases and 3 bases respectively, with 15 bases between them. In DNA, the CDR3 is TGTGCCAGCACTGGATCGGGGGGGGCTAATGAAAAACTGTTTTTT. As protein: CASTGSGGANEKLFF. Combining the CDR3 with reference TRBV7-8 and TRBJ1-4 gives the whole variable domain GAGVSQSPRYKVAKRGQDVALRCDPISGHVSLFWYQQALGQGPEFLTYFQNEAQLDKSGLPSDRFFAERPEGSVSTLKIQRTQQEDSAVYLCASTGSGGANEKLFFGSGTQLSVL.

This sequence joins TRBV7-8 and TRBJ1-3; D not resolved. In germline, CDR1 is SGHVS, CDR2 FQNEAQ. The CDR3 totals 14 residues. V lost 8 bases to trimming and J lost 0 bases, with 11 bases between them. The CDR3 DNA sequence: TGTGCCAGCTCTCGGGGAGTCTCTGGAAACACCATATATTTT. Residues: CASSRGVSGNTIYF.

V usage is TRBV5-4 and J usage is TRBJ2-3, with D tentatively TRBD2 (6 bases). CDR3 size: 17 residues. From germline, CDR1 is SGHNT and CDR2 YYREEE (reference sequence). V lost 0 bases to trimming and J lost 5 bases, with 19 bases between them. Written as DNA, the CDR3 is TGTGCCAGCAGCTTGGCCCGGTTGGGGACGGGAGAAGATACGCAGTATTTT. Translated, it gives CASSLARLGTGEDTQYF.

The rearrangement joins TRBV11-2 to TRBJ2-1; 10 bases match TRBD1. J was trimmed by 4 bases and V by 5 bases; bases with no gene match: 5. The CDR3 runs to 15 residues. The germline V gene encodes CDR1 SGHAT and CDR2 FQNNGV. CDR3 amino acids: CASSRDRGIYNEQFF. CDR3 nucleotides: TGTGCCAGCAGCCGGGACAGGGGTATTTACAATGAGCAGTTCTTC.

The chain uses TRBV29-1 and TRBJ1-2; a possible D gene is TRBD1 (6 bases). Germline lookup yields CDR1 SQVTM and CDR2 ANQGSEA. V was trimmed by 4 bases and J by 7 bases, leaving 19 bases between them. CDR3 length: 14 residues. DNA for the CDR3: TGCAGCGTTGCCATTAACCGGGGGGCAGGTGGCTACACCTTC. It specifies CSVAINRGAGGYTF.

This chain connects TRBV19 to TRBJ2-2; perhaps TRBD2 as D (5 bases). V gave up 0 bases and J gave up 7 bases, with 9 bases separating them. CDR1 is LNHDA and CDR2 is SQIVND in the germline V gene (reference sequence). The CDR3 runs to 14 residues. The CDR3 sequence is CASSIDRRGGELFF. The CDR3 DNA reads TGTGCCAGTAGTATAGACAGACGGGGCGGGGAGCTGTTTTTT.

The chain recombines TRBV29-1 with TRBJ1-2, with TRBD1 matching 9 bases. The length of the CDR3 is 15 residues. CDR1 and CDR2 (germline): SQVTM, ANQGSEA. J was trimmed by 6 bases and V by 6 bases; bases with no gene match: 14. The CDR3 loop is CSVAGQGTILDGYTF. The DNA of the CDR3 is TGCAGCGTCGCTGGACAGGGGACGATACTAGATGGCTACACCTTC.

V is TRBV5-4 and J is TRBJ2-1, with 7 bases lining up with TRBD1. The CDR3 sequence is 15 residues long. J was trimmed by 10 bases and V by 2 bases; bases with no gene match: 12. From germline, CDR1 is SGHNT and CDR2 YYREEE (reference sequence). CDR3 sequence (DNA): TGTGCCAGCAGCTTCCGAAAAACAGGGGCAGGGGAGCAGTTCTTC. Translation: CASSFRKTGAGEQFF.

This chain links TRBV25-1 with TRBJ2-7; D possibly corresponds to TRBD1 (6 bases). V was shortened by 2 bases and J by 6 bases, with 17 bases between the two germline ends. CDR3 size: 15 residues. Looked up from germline, CDR1 is MGHDK and CDR2 is SYGVNS. The CDR3 loop reads CASSETGHKAFEQYF. The CDR3, as DNA: TGTGCCAGCAGTGAAACGGGACACAAAGCCTTCGAGCAGTACTTC.

V and J are TRBV13 and TRBJ1-1; D is possibly TRBD1 (6 bases). The germline gives CDR1 PRHDT, CDR2 FYEKMQ (reference sequence). Trimming shortened V by 5 bases and J by 4 bases, and 20 bases separated the two germline ends. This CDR3 has 16 amino acids. The CDR3 DNA reads TGTGCCAGCAGCGGAATTTCAGGGGTTCGCGGCACTGAAGCTTTCTTT. Translated: CASSGISGVRGTEAFF. The full variable domain, rest sourced from reference TRBV13 and TRBJ1-1, is AAGVIQSPRHLIKEKRETATLKCYPIPRHDTVYWYQQGPGQDPQFLISFYEKMQSDKGSIPDRFSAQQFSDYHSELNMSSLELGDSALYFCASSGISGVRGTEAFFGQGTRLTVV.

V and J are TRBV30 and TRBJ1-6, with no clear D. V was cut by 2 bases and J by 8 bases, with 10 bases left in between. CDR1 is GTSNPN, CDR2 SVGIG, per germline (reference sequence). CDR3 length equals 13 residues. The CDR3 coding sequence is TGTGCCTGGAGTCTATTACGAGATTCACCCCTCCACTTT. Residues: CAWSLLRDSPLHF. The full variable domain, in which reference TRBV30 and TRBJ1-6 provide the parts outside the CDR3, is SQTIHQWPATLVQPVGSPLSLECTVEGTSNPNLYWYRQAAGRGLQLLFYSVGIGQISSEVPQNLSASRPQDRQFILSSKKLLLSDSGFYLCAWSLLRDSPLHFGNGTRLTVT.

The rearrangement links TRBV18 to TRBJ2-3; 9 bases match TRBD2. Germline trimming cut 3 bases from V and 5 bases from J; bases unmatched to any gene: 3. Per germline, CDR1 KGHSH and CDR2 LQKENI. CDR3 length: 14 residues. CDR3 sequence reads: CASSPGLALDTQYF. In DNA form, the CDR3 reads TGTGCCAGCTCACCGGGACTAGCTTTAGATACGCAGTATTTT.

The chain carries TRBV10-3 and TRBJ1-1, with 8 positions matching TRBD1. Germline loops: CDR1 ENHRY, CDR2 SYGVKD. The CDR3 contains 14 residues. V lost 4 bases, J lost 5 bases, and 6 bases stayed unmatched. This CDR3 reads CAISGDRGGTEAFF. The CDR3 DNA is TGTGCCATCAGTGGCGACAGGGGTGGAACTGAAGCTTTCTTT.

The chain uses TRBV2 and TRBJ2-6; D is possibly TRBD1 (6 bases). V was shortened by 2 bases and J by 10 bases, with 18 bases between the two germline ends. The CDR3 totals 16 residues. Germline V gene sequence: CDR1 SNHLY, CDR2 FYNNEI. CDR3 loop: CASSESSYRALNVLTF. The CDR3 DNA is TGTGCCAGCAGTGAATCCTCCTACAGGGCCCTAAACGTCCTGACTTTC.

The gene calls are TRBV7-6 and TRBJ2-7, with TRBD2 as a possible D gene (6 bases). Germline values: CDR1 SGHVS, CDR2 FNYEAQ. V lost 1 base to trimming and J lost 1 base, with 11 bases between them. This CDR3 spans 15 amino acids. CDR3 sequence reads: CASSLEVGGSYEQYF. The CDR3 DNA follows: TGTGCCAGCAGCTTAGAGGTCGGGGGTTCCTACGAGCAGTACTTC.